The clone carrying this TCR beta chain showed up many times. What it recognizes is unknown. The entry originates in a study of response to subunit inactivated influenza vaccine. The study, taken as a whole, reports: Each seasonal influenza vaccination, the authors suggested, recruits few new T cells.

CDR3 length equals 14 residues. Per the germline V gene, CDR1 is LGHNA and CDR2 is YNFKEQ. V was cut by 2 bases and J by 3 bases, with 10 bases left in between. From the RT-PCR reads, TCRdb called clonotypes with MiXCR, one entry per CDR3 protein. The sample has around 580,000 distinct CDR3 sequences, around 15% seen once. Material: PBMCs from blood, obtained about 12 days after vaccination. This sequence originates from a man between 50 and 59 years old who received an inactivated influenza vaccine. The chain has TRBV4-2 and TRBJ2-5, with D possibly matching TRBD2 (5 bases). CDR3 DNA: TGTGCCAGCAGCCAAAGTCTGGGAGAAGAGACCCAGTACTTC. This translates into CASSQSLGEETQYF.